This paragraph covers one T cell receptor beta chain sequence. TCRdb redid the calling of the 5' RACE reads with MiXCR, one entry per CDR3 protein. The repertoire holds 500,000 to 550,000 distinct CDR3 sequences, with 20% to 25% as singletons. Germline CDR1 is MNHNS and CDR2 is SASEGT. The ends lost 5 bases at V and 1 base at J; junction bases unmatched: 11. The CDR3 spans 18 residues. This specimen belongs to a study of identical twins. In addition, the sample was reused for a study of yellow fever vaccine responses in identical twins.

Source material: CD4+ T cells sorted from blood. V is TRBV6-1 and J is TRBJ2-1; 10 nucleotides agree with TRBD2. The clonotype originates from a woman aged 18-29 years in good health. The CDR3 is CASSQSPGTSDSYNEQFF. The DNA for the CDR3 is TGTGCCAGCAGTCAAAGCCCCGGGACTAGCGATTCCTACAATGAGCAGTTCTTC.